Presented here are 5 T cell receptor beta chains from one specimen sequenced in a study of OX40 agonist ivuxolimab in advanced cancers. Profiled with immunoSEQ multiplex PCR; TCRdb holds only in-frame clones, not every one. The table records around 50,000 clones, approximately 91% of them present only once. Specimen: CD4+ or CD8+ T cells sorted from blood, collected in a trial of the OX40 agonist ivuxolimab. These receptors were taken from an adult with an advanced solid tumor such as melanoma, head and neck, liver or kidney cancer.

CDR3 loop: CASKLAGAVNEQFF. CDR3 coding DNA: TGTGCCAGCAAACTAGCGGGAGCGGTGAATGAGCAGTTCTTC. The chain has TRBV2 and TRBJ2-1, with 11 positions matching TRBD2. The ends lost 7 bases at V and 7 bases at J; junction bases unmatched: 6. In germline, CDR1 is SNHLY, CDR2 FYNNEI. CDR3 length equals 14 residues.

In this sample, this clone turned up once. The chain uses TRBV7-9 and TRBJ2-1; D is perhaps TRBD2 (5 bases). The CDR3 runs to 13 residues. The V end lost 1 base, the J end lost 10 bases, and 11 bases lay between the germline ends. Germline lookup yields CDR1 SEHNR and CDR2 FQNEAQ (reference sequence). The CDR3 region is CASSLGSSLEQFF. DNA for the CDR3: TGTGCCAGCAGCTTAGGATCTAGCCTCGAGCAGTTCTTC.

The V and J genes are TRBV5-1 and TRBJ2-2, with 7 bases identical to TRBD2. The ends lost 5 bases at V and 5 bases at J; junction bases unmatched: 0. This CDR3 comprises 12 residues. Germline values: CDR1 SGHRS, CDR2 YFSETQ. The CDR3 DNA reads TGCGCCAGCAGTAGCGGGACCGGGGAGCTGTTTTTT. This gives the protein CASSSGTGELFF.

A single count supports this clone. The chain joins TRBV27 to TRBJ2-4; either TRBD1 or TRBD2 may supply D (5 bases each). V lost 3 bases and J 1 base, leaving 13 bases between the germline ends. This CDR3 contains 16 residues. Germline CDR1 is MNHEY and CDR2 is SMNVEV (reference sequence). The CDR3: CASSFVPGTAKNIQYF. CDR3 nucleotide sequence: TGTGCCAGCAGTTTTGTCCCCGGGACGGCCAAAAACATTCAGTACTTC.

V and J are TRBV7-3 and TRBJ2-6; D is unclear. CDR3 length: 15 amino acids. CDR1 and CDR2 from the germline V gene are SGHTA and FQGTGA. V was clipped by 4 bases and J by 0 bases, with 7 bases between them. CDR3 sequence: CASSSGTSGANVLTF. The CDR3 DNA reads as TGTGCCAGCAGCTCAGGAACCTCTGGGGCCAACGTCCTGACTTTC.